The 20 T cell receptor beta chains presented below share a single source sample, sequenced in a study of identical twins. TCRdb re-called the 5' RACE reads with MiXCR, one entry per CDR3 protein. The profile shows 640,000 or so distinct CDR3 sequences, approximately 6% of them singletons. Input material: naive T cells sorted from blood. These receptors were collected from a man between 18 and 29 years old in good health.

This clonotype showed up many times. The chain recombines TRBV20-1 with TRBJ2-7; TRBD2 might be the D (5 bases). With 1 base removed from V and 1 base from J, the gap between germline ends came to 8 bases. CDR1 and CDR2 from the germline V gene are DFQATT and SNEGSKA (reference sequence). The CDR3 covers 13 residues. CDR3: CSARGAVSYEQYF. DNA of the CDR3: TGCAGTGCTAGAGGAGCGGTTTCCTACGAGCAGTACTTC.

The chain joins TRBV11-1 to TRBJ2-2, with 15 bases that match TRBD2. This CDR3 has 18 amino acids. Trimming at V came to 5 bases and at J to 5 bases, leaving 9 bases not matched to a gene. From germline, CDR1 is SGHAT and CDR2 FQDESV (reference sequence). The CDR3 region has the DNA TGTGCCAGCAGCCCCGGACTAGCGGGAGGGCCGCGGACCGGGGAGCTGTTTTTT. It is translated as CASSPGLAGGPRTGELFF.

This clonotype was counted many times. The chain is built from TRBV28 and TRBJ2-7; either TRBD1 or TRBD2 may fit D (5 bases each). CDR1 and CDR2 from the germline V gene are MDHEN and SYDVKM. Trimming removed 5 bases at V and 2 bases at J, with 13 bases between. This CDR3 has 14 amino acids. CDR3 loop: CASSLRDGTYEQYF. Here the CDR3 DNA reads TGTGCCAGCAGTCTCCGGGACGGAACCTACGAGCAGTACTTC.

V gene TRBV20-1 combines with J gene TRBJ2-1; 9 positions agree with TRBD2. V shed 3 bases, J shed 4 bases, and the junction held 4 bases outside the gene matches. The CDR3 runs to 14 residues. The germline V gene encodes CDR1 DFQATT and CDR2 SNEGSKA (reference sequence). The CDR3 loop reads CSASAGLAYNEQFF. The CDR3 DNA follows: TGCAGTGCTAGTGCAGGACTAGCGTACAATGAGCAGTTCTTC.

This clonotype was seen ten or more times. The V gene is TRBV20-1, the J gene TRBJ2-3; possible D gene TRBD2, 6 bases. The CDR3 has 14 residues. CDR1 is DFQATT, CDR2 SNEGSKA, per germline (reference sequence). Deletions cut 3 bases from V and 2 bases from J, with 12 bases between. The CDR3 coding sequence is TGCAGTGCTAGGATAGCGGCCGCCACAGATACGCAGTATTTT. This gives the protein CSARIAAATDTQYF.

This clonotype has a count of ten or more. The chain employs TRBV28 and TRBJ2-5, with a possible D match to TRBD1 (6 bases). V lost 3 bases and J lost 3, with 11 bases in between. Germline V gene data show CDR1 as MDHEN and CDR2 as SYDVKM. The length of the CDR3 is 14 residues. The CDR3 coding sequence is TGTGCCAGCAGTTTGTGGGGGCTAAAAGAGACCCAGTACTTC. Its protein product is CASSLWGLKETQYF. Based on the CDR3 plus reference TRBV28 and TRBJ2-5, the full variable domain is DVKVTQSSRYLVKRTGEKVFLECVQDMDHENMFWYRQDPGLGLRLIYFSYDVKMKEKGDIPEGYSVSREKKERFSLILESASTNQTSMYLCASSLWGLKETQYFGPGTRLLVL.

The CDR3 region is CSPNNSPLHF. The CDR3, as DNA: TGCAGTCCTAATAATTCACCCCTCCACTTT. This chain connects TRBV20-1 to TRBJ1-6, with D unresolved. The length of the CDR3 is 10 residues. CDR1 and CDR2 from the germline V gene are DFQATT and SNEGSKA (reference sequence). Trimming left V 8 bases short and J 5 bases short, with 4 bases between.

This clonotype came up many times. The chain uses TRBV24-1 and TRBJ2-3, with 11 bases fitting TRBD2. Germline trimming cut 2 bases from V and 5 bases from J; bases unmatched to any gene: 5. Germline lookup yields CDR1 KGHDR and CDR2 SFDVKD. CDR3 length: 16 amino acids. The CDR3 loop reads CATSDSLAGVVDTQYF. DNA of the CDR3: TGTGCCACCAGTGATTCACTAGCGGGAGTGGTAGATACGCAGTATTTT.

The gene calls are TRBV12-3 or TRBV12-4 and TRBJ1-3; D gene uncertain. The V and J ends lost 7 bases and 4 bases respectively, with 14 bases between them. CDR3 length: 14 residues. The CDR3 region is CASIDVPSGNTIYF. CDR3 in DNA: TGTGCCAGCATTGATGTACCCTCCGGAAACACCATATATTTT.

This clonotype was observed a few times. The chain is built from TRBV7-7 and TRBJ2-5, with no clear D. The CDR3 runs 14 residues. V lost 5 bases and J 0 bases, leaving 10 bases between the germline ends. The germline CDR1 and CDR2 sequences are SSHAT and FNYEAQ (reference sequence). The CDR3 is CASSERLHQETQYF. CDR3 nucleotides: TGTGCCAGCAGCGAACGACTCCACCAAGAGACCCAGTACTTC.

The CDR3 loop is CSVGQGPDIQYF. The CDR3 coding sequence is TGCAGCGTGGGACAGGGTCCCGACATTCAGTACTTC. This chain uses TRBV29-1 with TRBJ2-4; 9 bases map to TRBD1. The germline gives CDR1 SQVTM, CDR2 ANQGSEA. V shed 6 bases and J 8 bases; nucleotides not matched to a gene: 5. The CDR3 is made up of 12 amino acids.

About this clonotype: Being one base from a much bigger clone, this may be a read error. The chain couples TRBV24-1 to TRBJ1-5; D may be TRBD1 (5 bases). CDR3 length: 16 residues. Trimming stripped 3 bases from V and 0 bases from J, with 11 bases between. Germline V gene data show CDR1 as KGHDR and CDR2 as SFDVKD. DNA for the CDR3: TGTGCCACCAGTGATAGGTCCCAGGGTAGCAATCAGCCCCAGCATTTT. Residues: CATSDRSQGSNQPQHF.

V usage is TRBV11-2 and J usage is TRBJ2-3; D perhaps matches TRBD2 (5 bases). This CDR3 spans 16 amino acids. Trimming removed 4 bases from V and 2 bases from J, with 16 bases in between. Germline V lookup: CDR1 SGHAT, CDR2 FQNNGV. In DNA, the CDR3 is TGTGCCAGCAGCTCCCGGGGAGCATCCGCCACAGATACGCAGTATTTT. It codes for CASSSRGASATDTQYF.

This clonotype was counted at least ten times. V is TRBV29-1 and J is TRBJ2-3; D is possibly TRBD1 or TRBD2 (6 bases each). V dropped 4 bases and J dropped 2 bases, with 19 bases sitting between them. The CDR3 spans 16 residues. Germline CDR1 SQVTM, CDR2 ANQGSEA. This chain's CDR3 is CSVARGGGYFTDTQYF. The CDR3, as DNA: TGCAGCGTTGCAAGAGGAGGGGGATATTTCACAGATACGCAGTATTTT.

This clonotype has a count of ten or more. V gene TRBV7-9 combines with J gene TRBJ2-1, with unresolved D. The CDR3 loop spans 12 amino acids. Germline V lookup: CDR1 SEHNR, CDR2 FQNEAQ (reference sequence). The V and J ends lost 2 bases and 8 bases respectively, with 7 bases between them. The CDR3 loop is CASSLSLDEQFF. The CDR3 DNA reads TGTGCCAGCAGCTTATCTCTCGATGAGCAGTTCTTC.

This clonotype has a count of ten or more. The chain couples TRBV12-3 or TRBV12-4 to TRBJ1-2, with D unresolved. The CDR3 extends over 12 amino acids. The V end was cut by 0 bases, the J end by 4 bases, with 3 bases between. The CDR3 is CASSLARYGYTF. Here the CDR3 DNA reads TGTGCCAGCAGTTTAGCCCGCTATGGCTACACCTTC.

This chain joins TRBV11-2 and TRBJ2-1; possible D gene TRBD1, 6 bases. Germline V gene sequence: CDR1 SGHAT, CDR2 FQNNGV. The CDR3 has 14 residues. The V and J ends lost 0 bases and 8 bases respectively, with 11 bases between them. In DNA form, the CDR3 reads TGTGCCAGCAGCTTAGATCCCAGGGGAGATGAGCAGTTCTTC. Translated, it gives CASSLDPRGDEQFF.

This clonotype was recorded many times. The chain has TRBV11-1 and TRBJ2-1; 14 nucleotides line up with TRBD2. Germline loops: CDR1 SGHAT, CDR2 FQDESV (reference sequence). CDR3 length: 20 residues. The V and J ends lost 3 bases and 9 bases, in that order; junction bases with no gene match: 19. The CDR3 region is CASSLWGLLRTSGRRGEQFF. CDR3 nucleotides: TGTGCCAGCAGCTTGTGGGGTCTCTTACGGACTAGCGGGAGGAGGGGTGAGCAGTTCTTC. The variable domain in full, completed from reference TRBV11-1 and TRBJ2-1, reads EAEVAQSPRYKITEKSQAVAFWCDPISGHATLYWYRQILGQGPELLVQFQDESVVDDSQLPKDRFSAERLKGVDSTLKIQPAELGDSAMYLCASSLWGLLRTSGRRGEQFFGPGTRLTVL.

This clonotype was observed a handful of times. The chain combines TRBV7-9 with TRBJ2-3, with 8 bases identical to TRBD2. J gave up 5 bases and V 1 base, and 5 bases lay outside the gene matches. Germline CDR1 reads SEHNR; CDR2 reads FQNEAQ (reference sequence). This CDR3 is 15 amino acids long. Written as DNA, the CDR3 is TGTGCCAGCAGCTTAGTTCCGGGAGGGGAAGATACGCAGTATTTT. Protein: CASSLVPGGEDTQYF.

The sample holds many counts of this clonotype. The rearrangement uses TRBV3-1 and TRBJ2-4; TRBD1 or TRBD2 may be the D gene (5 bases each). The CDR3 is 15 amino acids. The germline V and J ends were trimmed by 4 bases and 0 bases, with 10 bases remaining between them. Germline values: CDR1 LGHDT, CDR2 YNNKEL (reference sequence). This CDR3 is CASSLGGGAKNIQYF. The CDR3 DNA reads TGTGCCAGCAGCCTTGGTGGGGGAGCCAAAAACATTCAGTACTTC.